This entry concerns a single TCR beta chain. Researchers ran the PCR with 60 Vbeta and 13 Jbeta primers. Clones were read by immunoSEQ multiplex PCR, and TCRdb kept only the in-frame ones, dropping some. The sample lists some 130,000 clones, 80% occurring once. This specimen belongs to a study of cytomegalovirus exposure and HLA in healthy donors. CDR1 SGHVS and CDR2 FNYEAQ come from the germline V gene. The ends lost 1 base at V and 2 bases at J; junction bases unmatched: 6. CDR3 length: 18 amino acids. Source material: PBMCs. The J gene is TRBJ2-3, the V gene TRBV7-6; TRBD2 aligns across 13 bases. The source is a man aged 25-45 years in good health and CMV-seronegative. The CDR3 is CASSLVETSGRITDTQYF. DNA of the CDR3: TGTGCCAGCAGCTTAGTCGAGACTAGCGGGAGGATCACAGATACGCAGTATTTT.